A single sample is the source of the 17 T cell receptor beta chains below, sequenced in a study of blood T cell repertoires in COVID-19. Libraries were prepared by immunoSEQ multiplex PCR; TCRdb keeps only in-frame clonotypes and omits some of them. Found here are 200,000 or so clones, about four fifths of them singletons; the top ten hold approximately 5%. Sequenced input: PBMCs or T cells enriched from blood (not recorded which). The receptors come from a woman in her forties or fifties who had been exposed to COVID-19.

This sequence joins TRBV7-9 and TRBJ1-1; no clear D. Between the trimmed V and J ends, which lost 5 bases and 6 bases, there was a span of 16 bases. CDR3 length: 14 amino acids. The germline CDR1 and CDR2 sequences are SEHNR and FQNEAQ (reference sequence). CDR3 in amino acids: CASSPGRESAEAFF. CDR3 bases: TGTGCCAGCAGCCCTGGGAGGGAGTCGGCTGAAGCTTTCTTT. Looking up the rest from reference TRBV7-9 and TRBJ1-1 gives the full variable domain: DTGVSQNPRHKITKRGQNVTFRCDPISEHNRLYWYRQTLGQGPEFLTYFQNEAQLEKSRLLSDRFSAERPKGSFSTLEIQRTEQGDSAMYLCASSPGRESAEAFFGQGTRLTVV.

The chain has TRBV7-9 and TRBJ1-2; TRBD1 is a possible D gene (6 bases). Looked up from germline, CDR1 is SEHNR and CDR2 is FQNEAQ (reference sequence). The CDR3 totals 16 residues. V dropped 0 bases and J dropped 2 bases, with 13 bases sitting between them. The DNA for the CDR3 is TGTGCCAGCAGCTTAGCAGGAGGCAGGGGAAACTATGGCTACACCTTC. Translation gives CASSLAGGRGNYGYTF.

The V call is TRBV30, the J call TRBJ1-1; 7 positions match TRBD1. V shed 8 bases and J 5 bases; nucleotides not matched to a gene: 14. The germline V gene encodes CDR1 GTSNPN and CDR2 SVGIG (reference sequence). The CDR3 is 14 amino acids. CDR3 bases: TGTGCCCATCAGGGGGACGTCGAGGGGACTGAAGCTTTCTTT. Its translation: CAHQGDVEGTEAFF.

The gene calls are TRBV24-1 and TRBJ2-7; the match to TRBD1 covers 10 bases. The CDR3 is 16 amino acids. Looked up from germline, CDR1 is KGHDR and CDR2 is SFDVKD. J lost 6 bases, V lost 3 bases, and 10 bases had no gene match. Here the CDR3 DNA reads TGTGCCACCAGTGATGGGACCCGGGGACAGGGGACCGAGCAGTACTTC. Residues: CATSDGTRGQGTEQYF.

The chain links TRBV12-5 to TRBJ2-5; TRBD1 is a possible D gene (5 bases). The germline V and J ends were trimmed by 2 bases and 0 bases, with 10 bases remaining between them. The V gene's germline CDR1 is LGHNT and CDR2 FRNRAP. This CDR3 spans 15 amino acids. This CDR3 is CASGLTGQYQETQYF. CDR3 DNA: TGTGCTAGTGGTTTGACAGGCCAGTACCAAGAGACCCAGTACTTC.

The chain has TRBV6-5 and TRBJ1-4; D unclear. The ends were cut back, 10 bases at V and 7 bases at J, with 10 bases in the middle. CDR1 is MNHEY and CDR2 is SVGAGI in the germline V gene. The CDR3 is made up of 11 amino acids. The CDR3 is CATRMREKLFF. The CDR3 nucleotides read TGTGCCACCCGTATGCGTGAAAAACTGTTTTTT.

This chain joins TRBV18 and TRBJ1-5; 9 bases fit TRBD1. The V gene's germline CDR1 is KGHSH and CDR2 LQKENI. The CDR3 length is 14 residues. J was trimmed by 7 bases and V by 3 bases; bases with no gene match: 4. Written as DNA, the CDR3 is TGTGCCAGCTCACCGGACAGGGGAGAACAGCCCCAGCATTTT. This codes for CASSPDRGEQPQHF.

A few counts support this clone. The chain combines TRBV6-2 or TRBV6-3 with TRBJ2-5; 11 nucleotides match TRBD2. Per the germline V gene, CDR1 is MNHEY and CDR2 is SVGEGT. CDR3 size: 15 residues. With V trimmed by 5 bases and J by 5 bases, 7 bases remained unmatched. The CDR3 nucleotides are TGTGCCAGCAGTCCCACTAGCGGGGGAGCGGAGACCCAGTACTTC. Its translation is CASSPTSGGAETQYF.

Only a few counts were recorded for this clone. The chain recombines TRBV5-6 with TRBJ1-1, with 7 bases fitting TRBD1. The V and J ends lost 4 bases and 8 bases, in that order; junction bases with no gene match: 8. CDR3 length: 13 residues. The germline gives CDR1 SGHDT, CDR2 YYEEEE. DNA of the CDR3: TGTGCCAGCAGCCCACAGGGGTCCTGGGAAGCTTTCTTT. Protein sequence: CASSPQGSWEAFF.

The rearrangement joins TRBV3-1 (or the pseudogene TRBV3-2) to TRBJ1-1; no reliable D call. Per the germline V gene, CDR1 is LGHDT and CDR2 is YNNKEL (reference sequence). The CDR3 spans 13 residues. With 7 bases removed from V and 2 bases from J, the gap between germline ends came to 11 bases. CDR3: CASIGGGNTEAFF. In DNA, the CDR3 is TGTGCCAGCATCGGTGGCGGAAACACTGAAGCTTTCTTT.

V usage is TRBV29-1 and J usage is TRBJ2-7, with 7 bases lining up with TRBD2. With V trimmed by 5 bases and J by 2 bases, 9 bases remained unmatched. The V gene's germline CDR1 is SQVTM and CDR2 ANQGSEA. The CDR3 consists of 14 residues. CDR3 sequence (DNA): TGCAGCGTTCGCGGCGGGGGTCCTCCCTACGAGCAGTACTTC. Encoded protein: CSVRGGGPPYEQYF.

This clone came up a few times. The chain recombines TRBV10-3 with TRBJ1-1; D call uncertain. The CDR3 extends over 13 amino acids. Germline V gene sequence: CDR1 ENHRY, CDR2 SYGVKD. V shed 3 bases and J shed 4 bases, with 9 bases lying between them. CDR3 sequence (DNA): TGTGCCATCAGTGATTCCGGTACCACTGAAGCTTTCTTT. It specifies CAISDSGTTEAFF.

V is TRBV10-3 and J is TRBJ2-7; D possibly corresponds to TRBD1 (5 bases). The CDR3 sequence is 12 residues long. V was trimmed by 8 bases and J by 2 bases, leaving 10 bases between them. Germline V gene lookup returns CDR1 ENHRY and CDR2 SYGVKD. The CDR3 DNA reads TGTGCCATCCAGGACACTACCTACGAGCAGTACTTC. It yields the protein CAIQDTTYEQYF.

This chain uses TRBV10-2 with TRBJ2-1; tentatively, D is TRBD1 (5 bases). The CDR3 length is 16 residues. The germline V gene encodes CDR1 WSHSY and CDR2 SAAADI. Trimming cost V 5 bases and J 3 bases, with 17 bases left between them. CDR3 DNA: TGCGCCAGCAGTTTAGGGGTAGGTACCCTCTACAATGAGCAGTTCTTC. Protein: CASSLGVGTLYNEQFF.

This chain connects TRBV2 to TRBJ2-3; maybe TRBD2 (6 bases). Trimming cost V 7 bases and J 2 bases, with 13 bases left between them. CDR3 length: 14 amino acids. CDR1 and CDR2 from the germline V gene are SNHLY and FYNNEI. The CDR3 region has the DNA TGTGCCAGCATTCAGGCGGGGTTCACAGATACGCAGTATTTT. Amino acids: CASIQAGFTDTQYF.

This clone has more than one count but fewer than ten. This chain joins TRBV19 and TRBJ1-2; no clear D. Germline lookup yields CDR1 LNHDA and CDR2 SQIVND (reference sequence). This CDR3 is built from 13 residues. The ends were cut back, 8 bases at V and 6 bases at J, with 16 bases in the middle. CDR3 coding DNA: TGTGCCAGTCTTGAGGGCGGATACGATGGCTACACCTTC. Amino acid sequence: CASLEGGYDGYTF.

This chain connects TRBV5-1 to TRBJ2-1; 9 bases fit TRBD2. The CDR3 contains 16 residues. J gave up 1 base and V 4 bases, and 6 bases lay outside the gene matches. Germline CDR1 and CDR2: SGHRS and YFSETQ. The CDR3 region has the DNA TGCGCCAGCAGCCCCCGGCTAGCGGGATCCTACAATGAGCAGTTCTTC. Translating gives CASSPRLAGSYNEQFF.